These 2 T cell receptor beta chains were all obtained from the same sample, sequenced in a study of regulatory T cells in long-lasting Graves disease. Indicated time point: persistent/refractory GD, antithyroid drugs over 5 years with positive TRAb. PBMC-extracted RNA yielded the TCR library. Arm-PCR of CDR3 regions and iRepertoire HTBI primers were used to build TCR beta libraries. TCRdb re-derived calls from the multiplex PCR reads in MiXCR, one entry per CDR3 protein. The sample gives 350,000 to 450,000 distinct CDR3 sequences, less than 30% of which show up once; around 30% is in the top ten. Sequencing was performed on peripheral blood mononuclear cells (PBMCs), taken when the disease was refractory, from a patient treated with antithyroid drugs. These receptors all come from a woman between 35 and 50 years old with Graves disease.

In this sample, this clonotype turned up many times. The rearrangement links TRBV20-1 to TRBJ2-2; 11 nucleotides line up with TRBD2. V lost 1 base and J lost 8; bases outside the gene matches: 15. Germline V gives CDR1 DFQATT, CDR2 SNEGSKA (reference sequence). CDR3 size: 18 residues. The CDR3 spells CSARGLTSGSVEMGELFF. The CDR3, as DNA: TGCAGTGCTAGAGGTTTAACTAGCGGGAGTGTTGAAATGGGGGAGCTGTTTTTT.

This clonotype came up a few times. The chain links TRBV9 to TRBJ1-1, with TRBD1 identical over 8 bases. CDR3 size: 15 residues. V lost 2 bases to trimming and J lost 4 bases; unmatched junction nucleotides: 7. Germline V lookup: CDR1 SGDLS, CDR2 YYNGEE. CDR3 sequence: CASSVTGGPGTEAFF. CDR3 sequence (DNA): TGTGCCAGCAGCGTCACAGGGGGGCCTGGCACTGAAGCTTTCTTT.